A selection of T cell receptor beta chains follows, all from one sample in a study of T-cell reconstitution after alpha-beta-depleted transplantation in children. TCRdb reprocessed the PCR reads with MiXCR, giving one entry per CDR3 protein. The table shows 200,000 to 250,000 distinct CDR3 sequences, with roughly 8.3% occurring only once. The input for sequencing was PBMCs, mostly from graft donor cells, taken 360 days after TCRalphabeta/CD19-depleted stem cell transplant. The receptors stem from a male patient between 2 and 15 years old who had a stem cell transplant for acute myeloid leukemia, so the T cells may come from the graft donor. Each CDR3 is given with its conserved first and last residue. A D gene is named only where the DNA matches it firmly. Clone size, where shown, is once, few, many, or a class for clones that have expanded.

D,size,J,V,DNA,CDR3
TRBD1,.,TRBJ1-2,TRBV5-6,TGTGCCAGCAGCCTACAGGGGCCTGGGGGCTACACCTTC,CASSLQGPGGYTF
.,few,TRBJ2-7,TRBV6-6,TGTGCCAGCAGTTACAACAGGAACTACGAGCAGTACTTC,CASSYNRNYEQYF
.,few,TRBJ2-2,TRBV21-1,TGTGCCAGCAGCAAAGGCGGACTAAATAGACCCCGTAGTAACACCGGGGAGCTGTTTTTT,CASSKGGLNRPRSNTGELFF
.,few,TRBJ2-2,TRBV6-5,TGTGCCAGCAGTTACGTCCTGGGCACCGGGGAGCTGTTTTTT,CASSYVLGTGELFF
.,.,TRBJ2-7,TRBV9,TGTGCCAGCAGCGCCCACGGAGGGGCAGGCTACGAGCAGTACTTC,CASSAHGGAGYEQYF
.,.,TRBJ2-5,TRBV6-5,TGTGCCAGCAGTTCCGAATCCTTGAGCAGGGCGTGGGAGACCCAGTACTTC,CASSSESLSRAWETQYF
TRBD1,.,TRBJ1-1,TRBV7-2,TGTGCCAGCAGCTTAGGTAGGAGGACAGGGAACACTGAAGCTTTCTTT,CASSLGRRTGNTEAFF
.,few,TRBJ1-5,TRBV20-1,TGCAGTGCTAGAGAGTTTGGGACACATAATCAGCCCCAGCATTTT,CSAREFGTHNQPQHF
.,many,TRBJ1-5,TRBV2,TGTGCCAGCAGTGACCGCCTACATAGTAGCAATCAGCCCCAGCATTTT,CASSDRLHSSNQPQHF
.,many,TRBJ2-5,TRBV6-2/TRBV6-3,TGTGCCAGCAGTTACGGACAGACCCTGGAGACCCAGTACTTC,CASSYGQTLETQYF
.,many,TRBJ2-5,TRBV15,TGTGCCACCAGCAGAAACAGGGTAGTGGCCCAAGAGACCCAGTACTTC,CATSRNRVVAQETQYF
.,.,TRBJ1-5,TRBV5-1,TGCGCCAGCAGCTTGGCGGGGTCTAGCAATCAGCCCCAGCATTTT,CASSLAGSSNQPQHF